A single sample gave rise to the 26 T cell receptor beta chains below, sequenced in a study of cytomegalovirus exposure and HLA in healthy donors. TCRdb keeps only in-frame clones here, not all; method: immunoSEQ multiplex PCR. The table records about 38,000 clones, around 93% of them present only once. Sequences were obtained from PBMCs. These receptors originate from a man between 18 and 35 years old in good health and CMV-seronegative.

This chain links TRBV6-5 with TRBJ1-1; a weak D match, TRBD1 (6 bases). Between the trimmed V and J ends, which lost 0 bases and 11 bases, there was a span of 10 bases. There are 12 residues in the CDR3. Per germline, CDR1 MNHEY and CDR2 SVGAGI. CDR3 amino acids: CASSYSPGEAFF. DNA for the CDR3: TGTGCCAGCAGTTACTCACCAGGGGAGGCTTTCTTT.

CDR3 residues: CASSLWGGAISYPYEQYF. In nucleotides, the CDR3 is TGTGCCAGCAGCTTATGGGGGGGGGCCATCTCCTATCCCTACGAGCAGTACTTC. This chain connects TRBV7-3 to TRBJ2-7, with a weak D call TRBD2 (7 bases). V lost 2 bases to trimming and J lost 2 bases, with 22 bases between them. The CDR3 has 18 residues. Germline CDR1 and CDR2: SGHTA and FQGTGA.

V and J are TRBV5-1 and TRBJ1-5; 8 bases line up with TRBD1. Germline V gene sequence: CDR1 SGHRS, CDR2 YFSETQ. V lost 4 bases to trimming and J lost 6 bases; unmatched junction nucleotides: 9. This CDR3 contains 15 residues. DNA of the CDR3: TGCGCCAGCAGCCTGGGGGGACAGGTAAGTCAGCCCCAGCATTTT. It translates to CASSLGGQVSQPQHF.

The chain is built from TRBV9 and TRBJ1-3, with D unresolved. Between the trimmed V and J ends, which lost 7 bases and 4 bases, there was a span of 9 bases. CDR3 length: 12 amino acids. The germline V gene has CDR1 SGDLS and CDR2 YYNGEE. The CDR3 protein is CASGPEGNTIYF. The CDR3 DNA reads as TGTGCCAGCGGGCCAGAAGGAAACACCATATATTTT.

The chain employs TRBV9 and TRBJ1-1; D perhaps matches TRBD1 (5 bases). The CDR3 contains 14 residues. V was pared by 2 bases and J by 4 bases, with 12 bases between. The germline V gene has CDR1 SGDLS and CDR2 YYNGEE. The CDR3 protein is CASSVRDGGTEAFF. The CDR3 DNA reads TGTGCCAGCAGCGTGCGAGACGGGGGCACTGAAGCTTTCTTT. The full variable domain, completed using reference TRBV9 and TRBJ1-1, is DSGVTQTPKHLITATGQRVTLRCSPRSGDLSVYWYQQSLDQGLQFLIQYYNGEERAKGNILERFSAQQFPDLHSELNLSSLELGDSALYFCASSVRDGGTEAFFGQGTRLTVV.

J is TRBJ2-1 and V is TRBV28; 7 bases fit TRBD1. Germline assignment: CDR1 MDHEN and CDR2 SYDVKM. The CDR3 runs to 15 residues. Trimming removed 3 bases from V and 4 bases from J; junction bases left unmatched: 6. The CDR3 here is CASSLDRTVYNEQFF. CDR3 DNA: TGTGCCAGCAGTTTGGACAGGACCGTATACAATGAGCAGTTCTTC.

CDR3 in DNA: TGTGCCAGTAGGCAGGGGGCCGGGGAGCTGTTTTTT. This codes for CASRQGAGELFF. The V gene is TRBV19, the J gene TRBJ2-2; 7 bases fit TRBD1. The junction had 1 base not matched to a gene; V was cut back by 6 bases and J by 6 bases. The CDR3 has 12 amino acids. Germline V gene lookup returns CDR1 LNHDA and CDR2 SQIVND (reference sequence).

The genes are TRBV19 and TRBJ2-3, with 9 nucleotides matching TRBD1. Germline assignment: CDR1 LNHDA and CDR2 SQIVND (reference sequence). There are 13 residues in the CDR3. DNA for the CDR3: TGTGCGTCGGGGACAGGGTCCACAGATACGCAGTATTTT. It is translated as CASGTGSTDTQYF.

This clone has a handful of counts. The CDR3 nucleotides are TGTGCCACCACGACAGAAACCTACGAGCAGTACTTC. Translated: CATTTETYEQYF. V gene TRBV19 combines with J gene TRBJ2-7; weak D call: TRBD1 (5 bases). CDR3 length equals 12 residues. Germline values: CDR1 LNHDA, CDR2 SQIVND (reference sequence). V gave up 10 bases and J gave up 2 bases, with 12 bases separating them.

V and J are TRBV6-1 and TRBJ1-1, with TRBD1 matching over 11 bases. Germline values: CDR1 MNHNS, CDR2 SASEGT. The J segment lost 7 bases and the V segment lost 6 bases, leaving 4 bases of the junction unmatched. The CDR3 spans 13 residues. The CDR3 DNA reads TGTGCCAGCAGCCCGGACAGGGGGCGTGAAGCTTTCTTT. This translates into CASSPDRGREAFF.

V and J are TRBV5-5 and TRBJ2-7; D is perhaps TRBD1 (7 bases). The CDR3 consists of 16 residues. Trimming cost V 6 bases and J 0 bases, with 19 bases left between them. Germline V gene lookup returns CDR1 SGHKS and CDR2 YYEKEE (reference sequence). CDR3 loop: CASTPGRTGPSYEQYF. The DNA of the CDR3 is TGTGCCAGCACCCCGGGGAGGACAGGACCCTCCTACGAGCAGTACTTC.

The chain couples TRBV11-2 to TRBJ2-1; 10 bases are shared with TRBD2. This CDR3 is 17 amino acids long. V was clipped by 1 base and J by 4 bases; unmatched bases: 7. Germline CDR1 is SGHAT and CDR2 is FQNNGV. The DNA for the CDR3 is TGTGCCAGCAGCTTAGTGGCTAGCGGGGGACCTTACAATGAGCAGTTCTTC. Protein: CASSLVASGGPYNEQFF.

J is TRBJ1-5 and V is TRBV20-1, with 7 nucleotides matching TRBD1. Germline lookup yields CDR1 DFQATT and CDR2 SNEGSKA (reference sequence). The CDR3 consists of 11 residues. The ends lost 5 bases at V and 9 bases at J; junction bases unmatched: 4. The CDR3 DNA reads as TGCAGTGCTCCTTCAGGGGGGCCCCAGCATTTT. Its translation: CSAPSGGPQHF.

The chain couples TRBV6-1 to TRBJ2-7, with 9 bases aligning to TRBD1. CDR1 is MNHNS and CDR2 is SASEGT in the germline V gene. CDR3 length: 13 amino acids. V shed 7 bases, J shed 2 bases, and the junction held 3 bases outside the gene matches. The CDR3: CASTRDRAYEQYF. In DNA, the CDR3 is TGTGCCAGCACCCGGGACAGGGCCTACGAGCAGTACTTC.

The chain combines TRBV5-8 with TRBJ1-5, with unresolved D. CDR1 is SGHTS and CDR2 is YDEGEE in the germline V gene. V was cut by 0 bases and J by 7 bases, with 14 bases left in between. The CDR3 extends over 15 amino acids. CDR3 region: CASSLVGPGGQPQHF. The DNA of the CDR3 is TGTGCCAGCAGCTTGGTAGGTCCGGGCGGGCAGCCCCAGCATTTT.

This clone was observed a single time. This rearrangement joins TRBV7-6 to TRBJ2-7; tentative D call: TRBD2 (5 bases). The V and J ends lost 5 bases and 0 bases respectively, with 14 bases between them. This CDR3 is 15 amino acids long. Germline loops: CDR1 SGHVS, CDR2 FNYEAQ. The CDR3 DNA is TGTGCCAGCAGCCTGCCTGCTGGGAGCTCCTACGAGCAGTACTTC. It translates to CASSLPAGSSYEQYF.

The CDR3 is CASSIQAGGSDTQYF. The CDR3 DNA reads as TGTGCCAGCAGTATCCAGGCGGGAGGCTCAGATACGCAGTATTTT. The gene calls are TRBV2 and TRBJ2-3, with 8 bases that match TRBD2. CDR3 length equals 15 residues. Germline loops: CDR1 SNHLY, CDR2 FYNNEI. V shed 5 bases and J 4 bases; nucleotides not matched to a gene: 8.

The chain uses TRBV19 and TRBJ1-5; D uncertain. Germline V gene sequence: CDR1 LNHDA, CDR2 SQIVND (reference sequence). V was shortened by 1 base and J by 5 bases, with 6 bases between the two germline ends. This CDR3 is built from 13 residues. The CDR3 protein is CASSIVGYQPQHF. CDR3 in DNA: TGTGCCAGTAGTATAGTCGGGTATCAGCCCCAGCATTTT.

V gene TRBV10-3 combines with J gene TRBJ1-1, with 7 nucleotides matching TRBD1. CDR1 ENHRY and CDR2 SYGVKD come from the germline V gene. J lost 0 bases, V lost 3 bases, and 4 bases had no gene match. This CDR3 is 15 amino acids long. Written as DNA, the CDR3 is TGTGCCATCAGTGACAGGGGGATTGTGAACACTGAAGCTTTCTTT. Translating gives CAISDRGIVNTEAFF.

The chain couples TRBV6-1 to TRBJ1-1, with 9 bases aligning to TRBD1. The CDR3 totals 16 residues. V lost 3 bases to trimming and J lost 1 base; unmatched junction nucleotides: 6. In germline, CDR1 is MNHNS, CDR2 SASEGT. In DNA, the CDR3 is TGTGCCAGCAGTGACGGACAGGGGTTTACGAACACTGAAGCTTTCTTT. It is translated as CASSDGQGFTNTEAFF.

J is TRBJ2-3 and V is TRBV5-4; 10 bases match TRBD1. The ends lost 2 bases at V and 3 bases at J; junction bases unmatched: 6. The CDR3 length is 16 residues. Germline CDR1 is SGHNT and CDR2 is YYREEE (reference sequence). CDR3 region: CASSFPGTGETDTQYF. The CDR3 DNA sequence: TGTGCCAGCAGCTTCCCCGGGACAGGGGAGACAGATACGCAGTATTTT. Variable domain in full (rest from reference TRBV5-4 and TRBJ2-3): ETGVTQSPTHLIKTRGQQVTLRCSSQSGHNTVSWYQQALGQGPQFIFQYYREEENGRGNFPPRFSGLQFPNYSSELNVNALELDDSALYLCASSFPGTGETDTQYFGPGTRLTVL.

The chain carries TRBV5-4 and TRBJ2-1; 9 bases align to TRBD1. The CDR3 runs 15 residues. Germline lookup yields CDR1 SGHNT and CDR2 YYREEE (reference sequence). With 5 bases clipped from V and 7 bases from J, the junction kept 10 bases outside the gene matches. CDR3 protein: CASSQPGQGRNEQFF. The CDR3 bases are TGTGCCAGCAGTCAACCGGGACAGGGTAGGAATGAGCAGTTCTTC.

This chain links TRBV30 with TRBJ1-1; D is uncertain. CDR3 size: 12 residues. Trimming took 0 bases from V and 5 from J, leaving 7 bases between them. Germline lookup yields CDR1 GTSNPN and CDR2 SVGIG (reference sequence). CDR3 sequence (DNA): TGTGCCTGGAGTGTACGGGGAACTGAAGCTTTCTTT. Amino acids: CAWSVRGTEAFF.

This sequence joins TRBV11-2 and TRBJ1-2; 8 nucleotides match TRBD1. CDR1 SGHAT and CDR2 FQNNGV come from the germline V gene. V lost 2 bases to trimming and J lost 4 bases; unmatched junction nucleotides: 12. The length of the CDR3 is 17 residues. The CDR3 loop reads CASSLSARQGSSYGYTF. DNA of the CDR3: TGTGCCAGCAGCTTATCGGCCCGACAGGGGTCAAGCTATGGCTACACCTTC.

The chain joins TRBV6-5 to TRBJ2-2; D gene unclear. Germline CDR1 and CDR2: MNHEY and SVGAGI. The CDR3 spans 13 residues. Trimming took off 7 bases at V and 6 bases at J, with 12 bases between the two ends. CDR3 nucleotides: TGTGCCAGCACTACGGTAGTATCCGGGGAGCTGTTTTTT. Protein: CASTTVVSGELFF.

On this clone itself: The same CDR3 arises from other DNA sequences in this sample as well. This sequence joins TRBV6-1 and TRBJ2-7; 10 positions match TRBD2. V was pared by 1 base and J by 0 bases, with 0 bases of the junction left unmatched. The CDR3 has 15 amino acids. Looked up from germline, CDR1 is MNHNS and CDR2 is SASEGT. This chain's CDR3 is CASSEGTSGSYEQYF. CDR3 in DNA: TGTGCCAGCAGTGAAGGGACTAGCGGCTCCTACGAGCAGTACTTC.